This T cell receptor beta chain was sequenced for a study of blood T cell repertoires in COVID-19. Study information: Some COVID-19 samples were acute and others convalescent; all came from the United States, Italy and Spain.

The CDR3 covers 15 residues. V lost 6 bases and J lost 5, with 20 bases in between. Germline V CDR1 and CDR2: SGDLS, YYNGEE. Per the study methods: Estimation of nucleated cell counts relied on the amplification of reference gene primers. Assay used: immunoSEQ multiplex PCR; TCRdb lists only in-frame clones, some missing. V, J and clone size derive from that table, while D and trimming were established from the DNA sequence. Among hundreds of thousands of clones listed, around 85% were seen once. The genes are TRBV9 and TRBJ2-5; tentatively, D is TRBD1 (6 bases). The sequenced sample was peripheral blood. This TCR came from a man aged 50 to 60 with active or convalescent COVID-19. CDR3 residues: CASTVSTGSDETQYF. The CDR3, as DNA: TGTGCCAGCACCGTGTCGACAGGTTCAGACGAGACCCAGTACTTC.